This entry lists 5 T cell receptor beta chains sequenced from one sample in a study of regulatory T cells in long-lasting Graves disease (dated by TCRdb to the early 2020s). Libraries were built with multiplex PCR. The run used an Illumina HiSeq 4000. iRepertoire HTBI primers and Arm-PCR amplification of CDR3 regions were used to construct TCR beta libraries. The raw public data were reprocessed by TCRdb itself: fastp quality trimming at Q25, MiXCR clonotype calling, in-frame beta chains only. Rows with a matching CDR3 protein are joined into one entry that keeps the most common DNA and genes. Here the sample has about 460,000 distinct CDR3 sequences; around a fifth occur a single time. The top ten clonotypes cover less than 15% of the sample. The time point label, read with the paper, signifies: persistent/refractory GD, antithyroid drugs over 5 years with positive TRAb. RNA was extracted from PBMCs in TRIzol for both TCR sequencing and RNA sequencing.

The sequenced sample was peripheral blood mononuclear cells (PBMCs), obtained when the disease was refractory, from a patient treated with antithyroid drugs. The receptors were sampled from a female donor with Graves disease.

This clonotype was seen at least ten times. V usage is TRBV29-1 and J usage is TRBJ2-7; 8 nucleotides agree with TRBD2. This CDR3 is 16 amino acids long. The germline V gene has CDR1 SQVTM and CDR2 ANQGSEA. With V trimmed by 0 bases and J by 2 bases, 9 bases remained unmatched. The CDR3 loop reads CSVEDPKREYPYEQYF. In DNA, the CDR3 is TGCAGCGTTGAAGACCCGAAGCGGGAGTACCCCTACGAGCAGTACTTC.

V gene TRBV6-9 combines with J gene TRBJ2-7, with 14 nucleotides matching TRBD2. The CDR3 contains 16 residues. J was trimmed by 6 bases and V by 3 bases; bases with no gene match: 7. Looked up from germline, CDR1 is MNHGY and CDR2 is SVAAGI. Here the CDR3 DNA reads TGTGCCAGCAGTTACCCGGGACTAGCGGGAGTCTGCGAGCAGTACTTC. Its translation: CASSYPGLAGVCEQYF.

Comment on this clonotype: Its ends do not fully match the called genes, so a read error is possible. The rearrangement uses TRBV7-7 and TRBJ2-5; D is possibly TRBD1 or TRBD2 (5 bases each). The CDR3 has 15 amino acids. Germline lookup yields CDR1 SSHAT and CDR2 FNYEAQ (reference sequence). The CDR3 loop is CASSPGWGIQETQYF. The CDR3 region has the DNA TGTGCTAGCAGCCCCGGTTGGGGGATACAAGAGACCCAGTACTTC.

The chain combines TRBV19 with TRBJ1-2; D possibly corresponds to TRBD1 (5 bases). V was shortened by 1 base and J by 8 bases, with 17 bases between the two germline ends. Germline CDR1 reads LNHDA; CDR2 reads SQIVND (reference sequence). The CDR3 has 15 amino acids. CDR3 sequence: CASSIGPDRPSGYTF. CDR3 DNA sequence: TGTGCCAGTAGTATAGGGCCAGACAGACCCTCGGGCTACACCTTC.

The rearrangement links TRBV19 to TRBJ2-7; 9 nucleotides agree with TRBD1. Trimming cost V 0 bases and J 1 base; bases outside gene matches: 10. The germline V gene has CDR1 LNHDA and CDR2 SQIVND (reference sequence). The CDR3 sequence is 18 residues long. The CDR3: CASSIDVPTGGESYEQYF. DNA of the CDR3: TGTGCCAGTAGTATAGACGTGCCGACAGGGGGAGAATCCTACGAGCAGTACTTC.